Each of the 17 T cell receptor beta chains below was sequenced from the same sample in a study of control samples from healthy donors and cancer patients. Method: immunoSEQ multiplex PCR; TCRdb's copy keeps in-frame clones and lacks some. The table records about 38,000 clones, 80% to 90% of them present only once. Sequencing input: PBMCs. The receptors shown here come from an older woman with lung cancer.

This clone came up a few times. This chain links TRBV19 with TRBJ1-4; D might be TRBD1 (5 bases). The CDR3 spans 15 residues. Germline assignment: CDR1 LNHDA and CDR2 SQIVND (reference sequence). Trimming left V 3 bases short and J 5 bases short, with 13 bases between. The CDR3 DNA sequence: TGTGCCAGTAGTATTGGGTCGGGGCCCAATGAAAAACTGTTTTTT. Its translation is CASSIGSGPNEKLFF.

The J gene is TRBJ1-1, the V gene TRBV7-3; tentative D call: TRBD1 (5 bases). Germline V gene sequence: CDR1 SGHTA, CDR2 FQGTGA. V lost 8 bases and J 1 base, leaving 11 bases between the germline ends. The CDR3 contains 13 residues. The CDR3, as DNA: TGTGCCAGCGGGTGGCAGGGGAACACTGAAGCTTTCTTT. It translates to CASGWQGNTEAFF.

The chain uses TRBV5-1 and TRBJ1-2; the D gene is possibly TRBD1 (5 bases). The CDR3 length is 16 residues. Trimming took 0 bases from V and 8 from J, leaving 20 bases between them. Germline V gives CDR1 SGHRS, CDR2 YFSETQ. As DNA, the CDR3 is TGCGCCAGCAGCTTGGTTTCGGCAGACAGTGCGAACGGCTACACCTTC. This encodes CASSLVSADSANGYTF.

V gene TRBV10-3 combines with J gene TRBJ2-7; a weak D match, TRBD2 (7 bases). From germline, CDR1 is ENHRY and CDR2 SYGVKD. Trimming shortened V by 2 bases and J by 5 bases, and 13 bases separated the two germline ends. This CDR3 contains 14 residues. CDR3 sequence reads: CAISEGGGGHEQYF. The CDR3 bases are TGTGCCATCAGTGAGGGGGGGGGCGGCCACGAGCAGTACTTC.

In nucleotides, the CDR3 is TGTGCCAGCAGTGATGGGACGGCGCATTGGACCGGGGAGCTGTTTTTT. This codes for CASSDGTAHWTGELFF. The rearrangement joins TRBV6-1 to TRBJ2-2, with D perhaps matching TRBD1 or TRBD2 (5 bases each). V was shortened by 3 bases and J by 5 bases, with 16 bases between the two germline ends. This CDR3 has 16 residues. The germline CDR1 and CDR2 sequences are MNHNS and SASEGT.

CDR3 protein: CASSLWRDQPQHF. For the CDR3, the DNA is TGTGCCAGCAGCTTATGGAGGGACCAGCCCCAGCATTTT. This chain links TRBV7-2 with TRBJ1-5; D might be TRBD1 (5 bases). There are 13 residues in the CDR3. V was cut by 2 bases and J by 7 bases, with 9 bases left in between. CDR1 SGHTA and CDR2 FQGNSA come from the germline V gene.

The rearrangement joins TRBV2 to TRBJ1-6, with D uncertain. Trimming took off 2 bases at V and 19 bases at J, with 15 bases between the two ends. Germline CDR1 SNHLY, CDR2 FYNNEI. The CDR3 covers 12 residues. CDR3 bases: TGTGCCAGCAGTGAAAACGCGCAATGGGGTCACTTT. This encodes CASSENAQWGHF. The full variable domain, rest sourced from reference TRBV2 and TRBJ1-6, is EPEVTQTPSHQVTQMGQEVILRCVPISNHLYFYWYRQILGQKVEFLVSFYNNEISEKSEIFDDQFSVERPDGSNFTLKIRSTKLEDSAMYFCASSENAQWGHFGNGTRLTVT.

A few counts support this clone. This sequence joins TRBV5-3 and TRBJ1-5; D gene ambiguous. TRBV5-3 is labeled an ORF, and its function is uncertain. The CDR3 loop spans 15 amino acids. Trimming pared 1 base from V and 5 bases from J, leaving 13 bases between. The CDR3 sequence: CARSLKALCHQPQHF. The CDR3 nucleotides are TGTGCCAGAAGCTTGAAGGCCCTTTGCCATCAGCCCCAGCATTTT.

The CDR3 DNA sequence: TGCGCCAGCAGCCTGGGGGACAGGGACACCGGGGAGCTGTTTTTT. Protein sequence: CASSLGDRDTGELFF. The chain uses TRBV5-1 and TRBJ2-2; TRBD1 matches 9 bases. The CDR3 consists of 15 residues. The junction had 4 bases not matched to a gene; V was cut back by 4 bases and J by 3 bases. Looked up from germline, CDR1 is SGHRS and CDR2 is YFSETQ.

This chain links TRBV7-3 with TRBJ2-3, with a weak D call TRBD1 (6 bases). V lost 1 base to trimming and J lost 2 bases, with 10 bases between them. CDR3 length: 15 residues. In germline, CDR1 is SGHTA, CDR2 FQGTGA. CDR3 sequence: CASSLRGHITDTQYF. CDR3 sequence (DNA): TGTGCCAGCAGCTTAAGGGGACATATCACAGATACGCAGTATTTT.

The chain is built from TRBV11-2 and TRBJ1-1, with D unclear. The CDR3 has 12 amino acids. CDR1 is SGHAT and CDR2 is FQNNGV in the germline V gene. V lost 5 bases and J lost 4, with 8 bases in between. In nucleotides, the CDR3 is TGTGCCAGCAGCCTGGATAGCACTGAAGCTTTCTTT. Translating it yields CASSLDSTEAFF.

This chain links TRBV6-5 with TRBJ1-3, with TRBD1 identical over 7 bases. V trimming: 0 bases; J trimming: 4 bases; junction bases outside the gene matches: 3. The CDR3 consists of 15 residues. The germline CDR1 and CDR2 sequences are MNHEY and SVGAGI. This CDR3 is CASSYSRGQGNTIYF. DNA for the CDR3: TGTGCCAGCAGTTACTCGAGGGGGCAGGGAAACACCATATATTTT.

This clone showed up just once. The V gene is TRBV10-3, the J gene TRBJ1-1, with TRBD1 as a possible D gene (6 bases). The CDR3 has 13 residues. Germline loops: CDR1 ENHRY, CDR2 SYGVKD. V dropped 7 bases and J dropped 3 bases, with 12 bases sitting between them. Here the CDR3 DNA reads TGTGCCATCACCGCAGGGGCGGACACTGAAGCTTTCTTT. Amino acid sequence: CAITAGADTEAFF.

This clone has only one observation. V is TRBV5-1 and J is TRBJ1-3; D is ambiguous. Germline V lookup: CDR1 SGHRS, CDR2 YFSETQ. The CDR3 is made up of 16 amino acids. Trimming removed 5 bases at V and 0 bases at J, with 15 bases between. CDR3 DNA: TGCGCCAGCAGTTACGTAACGGGTCCCTCTGGAAACACCATATATTTT. This translates into CASSYVTGPSGNTIYF.

The chain has TRBV12-3 or TRBV12-4 and TRBJ1-1; 7 nucleotides match TRBD1. V lost 2 bases to trimming and J lost 11 bases; unmatched junction nucleotides: 8. This CDR3 contains 13 residues. In nucleotides, the CDR3 is TGTGCCAGCAGTTTATTACGACAGGGAGCCGCTTTCTTT. Its protein product is CASSLLRQGAAFF.

This clone was picked up a small number of times. The J gene is TRBJ1-2, the V gene TRBV7-9, with no clear D. The germline V gene has CDR1 SEHNR and CDR2 FQNEAQ (reference sequence). The germline V and J ends were trimmed by 4 bases and 6 bases, with 15 bases remaining between them. The CDR3 loop spans 14 amino acids. CDR3 bases: TGTGCCAGCAGCTCGAAAGGAGATCGCCATGGCTACACCTTC. It yields the protein CASSSKGDRHGYTF.

V gene TRBV5-4 combines with J gene TRBJ1-6; no definite D call. The CDR3 spans 15 residues. Between the trimmed V and J ends, which lost 0 bases and 7 bases, there was a span of 11 bases. The germline gives CDR1 SGHNT, CDR2 YYREEE (reference sequence). As DNA, the CDR3 is TGTGCCAGCAGCTTGGATTTGGTTGAAAATTCACCCCTCCACTTT. The encoded protein is CASSLDLVENSPLHF.